The 9 T cell receptor beta chains presented below share a single source sample, sequenced in a study of blood T cells in healthy people across ages. Alongside a J-beta primer mix, a sample-barcoded 5' primer served in a second PCR lasting roughly 7 to 11 cycles. From the 5' RACE reads, TCRdb called clonotypes with MiXCR, one entry per CDR3 protein. The table has some 1.5 million distinct CDR3 sequences, over 25% seen once. Sequencing input: blood. The receptors shown here come from a woman aged 25 to 39 in good health.

This clonotype was seen many times. This chain connects TRBV7-2 to TRBJ1-6, with TRBD1 identical over 7 bases. V shed 5 bases, J shed 4 bases, and the junction held 8 bases outside the gene matches. In germline, CDR1 is SGHTA, CDR2 FQGNSA. This CDR3 is 16 amino acids long. The CDR3 here is CASSPGTALYNSPLHF. Here the CDR3 DNA reads TGTGCCAGCAGCCCCGGGACAGCCCTGTATAATTCACCCCTCCACTTT.

Note on this clonotype: Relative to the germline gene, one junction end is altered; a read error may explain this. This chain links TRBV3-1 with TRBJ2-1; D remains ambiguous. Germline lookup yields CDR1 LGHDT and CDR2 YNNKEL (reference sequence). This CDR3 has 13 amino acids. As DNA, the CDR3 is TGTGCCGGCAGTCCGACCGCCCGGAATGAGCAGTTCTTC. It codes for CAGSPTARNEQFF.

The chain joins TRBV10-3 to TRBJ1-3, with TRBD1 as a possible D gene (6 bases). CDR1 is ENHRY and CDR2 is SYGVKD in the germline V gene. V lost 3 bases and J lost 4, with 7 bases in between. The CDR3 has 13 residues. CDR3 DNA sequence: TGTGCCATCAGTGAAGGGGGAGGAAACACCATATATTTT. Amino acid sequence: CAISEGGGNTIYF.

This clonotype has ten or more counts. The chain employs TRBV28 and TRBJ2-7, with D possibly called TRBD1 or TRBD2 (5 bases each). Germline V gene data show CDR1 as MDHEN and CDR2 as SYDVKM. This CDR3 has 12 residues. V lost 6 bases and J lost 2, with 8 bases in between. CDR3 sequence (DNA): TGTGCCAGCAGCACGGGACCCTACGAGCAGTACTTC. Encoded protein: CASSTGPYEQYF.

This clonotype was counted a few times. The chain carries TRBV25-1 and TRBJ1-1, with TRBD1 matching over 9 bases. There are 14 residues in the CDR3. Per the germline V gene, CDR1 is MGHDK and CDR2 is SYGVNS. The V gene end was trimmed by 4 bases and the J gene end by 5 bases; junction bases not matched to a gene: 5. The CDR3 region is CASSGGQGWTEAFF. The CDR3, as DNA: TGTGCCAGCAGTGGAGGACAGGGGTGGACTGAAGCTTTCTTT.

Of note for this clonotype: A much larger clone differs from this one at a single base, so this may be a read error. The gene calls are TRBV20-1 and TRBJ2-5, with 7 bases identical to TRBD2. This CDR3 contains 12 residues. Germline CDR1 DFQATT, CDR2 SNEGSKA (reference sequence). The trim removed 2 bases at V and 11 bases at J, leaving 8 bases unmatched. CDR3 loop: CSARRDYNEQYF. The CDR3 DNA reads TGCAGTGCTAGACGGGACTACAATGAGCAGTACTTC.

This clonotype was picked up a small number of times. The rearrangement joins TRBV28 to TRBJ2-3; 8 bases are a match to TRBD2. Germline values: CDR1 MDHEN, CDR2 SYDVKM. J gave up 4 bases and V 6 bases, and 3 bases lay outside the gene matches. The CDR3 length is 13 residues. CDR3 residues: CASRAGGADTQYF. The CDR3 coding sequence is TGTGCCAGCAGGGCGGGGGGCGCAGATACGCAGTATTTT.

V and J are TRBV18 and TRBJ2-5, with D perhaps matching TRBD2 (5 bases). There are 13 residues in the CDR3. Germline-derived CDR1 and CDR2 are KGHSH and LQKENI. V was trimmed by 3 bases and J by 11 bases, leaving 16 bases between them. The CDR3 region is CASSPGENNEQYF. The CDR3 nucleotides are TGTGCCAGCTCACCGGGAGAAAACAATGAGCAGTACTTC.

The V and J genes are TRBV5-1 and TRBJ2-1; possible D gene TRBD2, 7 bases. The CDR3 contains 16 residues. Germline V CDR1 and CDR2: SGHRS, YFSETQ. Trimming removed 0 bases from V and 1 base from J, with 11 bases in between. CDR3 residues: CASSLEGGGSYNEQFF. The CDR3 DNA sequence: TGCGCCAGCAGCTTGGAAGGGGGAGGGTCCTACAATGAGCAGTTCTTC.